This T cell receptor beta chain was sequenced in a study of T cell responses to AZD1222 COVID-19 vaccine. Study-wide points: Reportedly, nearly half the spike-specific TCRs target unmutated variant regions. Spike regions recognized by vaccine-associated CD4 TCRs spanned the protein, led by 160-218 and 743-854. Increases in Spike-specific TCR breadth and depth were seen after two AZD1222 doses. Clonal diversity was possibly underestimated, and white British individuals and females predominated among donors.

V was trimmed by 2 bases and J by 4 bases, leaving 10 bases between them. This CDR3 contains 14 residues. Germline V CDR1 and CDR2: LNHDA, SQIVND (reference sequence). To note about this clone: Its antigen is not identified.

Some clones are missing from TCRdb's copy, which holds only in-frame ones; the method was immunoSEQ multiplex PCR. Here the sample spans 140,000 to 150,000 clones, 93% being singletons. This sequence was found in an adult who had recovered from COVID-19. The chain uses TRBV19 and TRBJ2-3; D may be TRBD2 (6 bases). Sequences were derived from peripheral blood, sampled after recovery from COVID-19. Here the CDR3 reads CASSISRESDTQYF. For the CDR3, the DNA is TGTGCCAGTAGTATATCTCGGGAGTCAGATACGCAGTATTTT.